The rows below give T cell receptor beta chains drawn from one sample of a study of OX40 agonist ivuxolimab in advanced cancers. Data came from immunoSEQ multiplex PCR; TCRdb stores just in-frame clones and leaves some out. The sample includes fewer than 70,000 clones, around 88% of them seen just once. Source: CD4+ or CD8+ T cells sorted from blood, taken in a trial of the OX40 agonist ivuxolimab. Receptors were obtained from an adult with an advanced solid tumor such as melanoma, head and neck, liver or kidney cancer. Both conserved end residues are part of each CDR3.

length | J | V | CDR3
15 | TRBJ2-7 | TRBV28 | CASSLPGQGWYEQYF
13 | TRBJ2-2 | TRBV25-1 | CASRKREFGELFF
15 | TRBJ1-3 | TRBV30 | CAWSVGEWAGNTIYF
11 | TRBJ1-3 | TRBV30 | CAWSLQRDIYF
14 | TRBJ2-7 | TRBV6-1 | CASRLARGSYEQYF
15 | TRBJ2-7 | TRBV5-8 | CASSLSSYYVYEQYF
14 | TRBJ2-5 | TRBV19 | CASSIASGSGTQYF
15 | TRBJ1-3 | TRBV25-1 | CASSTGTLSGNTIYF
14 | TRBJ2-5 | TRBV11-2 | CASSFKSPEETQYF
13 | TRBJ2-5 | TRBV9 | CASSPRTGETQYF
15 | TRBJ2-7 | TRBV7-2 | CASSLGGRALGEQYF
14 | TRBJ2-7 | TRBV5-6 | CASSLGTADYEQYF
14 | TRBJ1-5 | TRBV27 | CASSGGQGIQPQHF
14 | TRBJ2-7 | TRBV4-2 | CASSQDLFSYEQYF
14 | TRBJ2-1 | TRBV11-2 | CASSASDWYNEQFF
15 | TRBJ2-2 | TRBV11-3 | CASSPQGGLGGELFF
16 | TRBJ2-3 | TRBV5-1 | CASSPEGTGAADTQYF
15 | TRBJ1-5 | TRBV19 | CASRGGQEGRQPQHF
14 | TRBJ1-4 | TRBV10-3 | CAISDPALGEKLFF
14 | TRBJ2-1 | TRBV6-5 | CASSGLAGGGEQFF
15 | TRBJ2-1 | TRBV5-1 | CASSLDPSSYNEQFF
16 | TRBJ2-7 | TRBV27 | CASRPPEGSGRREQYF
18 | TRBJ2-3 | TRBV5-1 | CASSFRTGTSASRDTQYF
14 | TRBJ1-1 | TRBV6-1 | CASSGQGGRTEAFF
15 | TRBJ2-1 | TRBV7-6 | CASSLRGVNYNEQFF
13 | TRBJ1-1 | TRBV5-1 | CASSLVGSGEAFF
15 | TRBJ2-3 | TRBV28 | CASSLAAGGPDTQYF
15 | TRBJ1-3 | TRBV6-1 | CASSEAARGGNTIYF
13 | TRBJ2-5 | TRBV7-9 | CASTKSVGETQYF
12 | TRBJ1-2 | TRBV19 | CASSQGYYGYTF
14 | TRBJ2-7 | TRBV30 | CAWSVTSGRHEQYF
16 | TRBJ2-7 | TRBV11-2 | CASSLFRGETTYEQYF
13 | TRBJ1-2 | TRBV9 | CASSYRVDYGYTF
14 | TRBJ2-3 | TRBV5-1 | CASSRGRSTDTQYF
15 | TRBJ2-5 | TRBV27 | CASSLWGLATETQYF
14 | TRBJ2-3 | TRBV28 | CASRRAGGTDTQYF
12 | TRBJ2-5 | TRBV19 | CASSNHEETQYF
15 | TRBJ2-3 | TRBV7-9 | CASSSGLAKTDTQYF
12 | TRBJ2-7 | TRBV30 | CAWSYGGNEQYF
14 | TRBJ2-7 | TRBV30 | CAWSLGARSSEQYF
15 | TRBJ2-1 | TRBV19 | CASSIGTGDYNEQFF
17 | TRBJ2-5 | TRBV21-1 | CASSPDRGGWEKETQYF